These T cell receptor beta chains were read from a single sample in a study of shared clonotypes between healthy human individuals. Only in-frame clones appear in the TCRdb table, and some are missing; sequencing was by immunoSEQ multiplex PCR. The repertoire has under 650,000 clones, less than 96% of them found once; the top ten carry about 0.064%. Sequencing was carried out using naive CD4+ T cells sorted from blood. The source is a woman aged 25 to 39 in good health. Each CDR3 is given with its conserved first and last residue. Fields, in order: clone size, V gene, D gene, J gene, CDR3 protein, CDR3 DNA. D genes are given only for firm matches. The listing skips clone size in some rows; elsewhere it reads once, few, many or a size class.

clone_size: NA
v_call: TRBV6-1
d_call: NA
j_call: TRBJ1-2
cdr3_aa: CASSETGNYGYTF
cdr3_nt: TGTGCCAGCAGTGAGACCGGGAACTATGGCTACACCTTC

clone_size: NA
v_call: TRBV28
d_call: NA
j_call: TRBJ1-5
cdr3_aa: CASSFGGRGLGQPQHF
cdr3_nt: TGTGCCAGCAGTTTCGGTGGCAGGGGATTAGGTCAGCCCCAGCATTTT

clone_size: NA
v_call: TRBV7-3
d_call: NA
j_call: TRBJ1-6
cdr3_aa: CASSRAAGRDSPLHF
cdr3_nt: TGTGCCAGCAGCCGAGCGGCGGGGAGGGATTCACCCCTCCACTTT

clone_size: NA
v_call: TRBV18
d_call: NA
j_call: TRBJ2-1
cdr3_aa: CASSRTAYNEQFF
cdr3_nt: TGTGCCAGCAGCCGGACAGCTTACAATGAGCAGTTCTTC

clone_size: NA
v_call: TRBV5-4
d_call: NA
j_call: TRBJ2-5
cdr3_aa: CASSFIGEETQYF
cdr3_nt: TGTGCCAGCAGCTTTATAGGGGAAGAGACCCAGTACTTC

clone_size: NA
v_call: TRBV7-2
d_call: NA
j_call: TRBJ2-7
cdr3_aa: CASSFQGGSYEQYF
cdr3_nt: TGTGCCAGCAGCTTCCAGGGGGGCTCCTACGAGCAGTACTTC

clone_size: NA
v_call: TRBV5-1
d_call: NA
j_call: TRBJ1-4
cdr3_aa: CASSLTAATVNEKLFF
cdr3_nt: TGCGCCAGCAGCTTAACAGCAGCAACTGTCAATGAAAAACTGTTTTTT

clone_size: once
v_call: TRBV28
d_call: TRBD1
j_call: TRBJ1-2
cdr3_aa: CASSPTDRNYGYTF
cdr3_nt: TGTGCCAGCAGCCCGACGGACAGGAATTATGGCTACACCTTC

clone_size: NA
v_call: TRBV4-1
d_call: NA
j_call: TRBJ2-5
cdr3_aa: CASSQDLQQETQYF
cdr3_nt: TGCGCCAGCAGCCAAGATCTACAACAAGAGACCCAGTACTTC

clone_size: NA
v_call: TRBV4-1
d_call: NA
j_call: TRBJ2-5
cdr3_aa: CASSRGRKETQYF
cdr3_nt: TGCGCCAGCAGCAGAGGGAGGAAGGAGACCCAGTACTTC

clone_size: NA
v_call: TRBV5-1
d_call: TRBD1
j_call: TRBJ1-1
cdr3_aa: CASSLIRGQAFF
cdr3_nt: TGCGCCAGCAGCTTGATCAGGGGGCAAGCTTTCTTT

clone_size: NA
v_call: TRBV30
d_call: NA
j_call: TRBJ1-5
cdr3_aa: CAWSVAHSNQPQHF
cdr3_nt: TGTGCCTGGAGTGTGGCGCATAGCAATCAGCCCCAGCATTTT

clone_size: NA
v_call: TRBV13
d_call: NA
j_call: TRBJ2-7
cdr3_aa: CASSYQYEQYF
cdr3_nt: TGTGCCAGCAGCTACCAGTACGAGCAGTACTTC

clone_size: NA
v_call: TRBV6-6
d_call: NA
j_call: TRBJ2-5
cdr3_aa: CASSRGGVSQETQYF
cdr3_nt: TGTGCCAGCTCCAGGGGGGGAGTTAGCCAAGAGACCCAGTACTTC

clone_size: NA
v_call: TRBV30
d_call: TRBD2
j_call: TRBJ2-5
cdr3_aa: CAWSPGLAGVTQYF
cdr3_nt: TGTGCCTGGAGCCCGGGACTAGCGGGAGTGACCCAGTACTTC

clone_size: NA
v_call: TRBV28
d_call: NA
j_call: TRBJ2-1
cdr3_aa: CASSIPGPGEEQFF
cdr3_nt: TGTGCCAGCAGTATTCCGGGCCCAGGGGAGGAGCAGTTCTTC

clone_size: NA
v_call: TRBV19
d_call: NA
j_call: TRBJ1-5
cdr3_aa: CASSNPREPRDNQPQHF
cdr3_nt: TGTGCCAGTAGTAACCCCCGGGAGCCCCGTGACAATCAGCCCCAGCATTTT

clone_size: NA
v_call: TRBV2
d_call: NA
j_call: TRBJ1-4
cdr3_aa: CASSLETNEKLFF
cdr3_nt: TGTGCCAGCAGTTTAGAAACTAATGAAAAACTGTTTTTT

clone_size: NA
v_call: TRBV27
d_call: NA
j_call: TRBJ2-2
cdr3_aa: CASSFLAGELFF
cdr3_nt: TGTGCCAGCAGTTTCCTGGCCGGGGAGCTGTTTTTT

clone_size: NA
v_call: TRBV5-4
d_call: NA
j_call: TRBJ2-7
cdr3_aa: CASGTLAESSYEQYF
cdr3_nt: TGTGCCAGCGGGACGTTAGCGGAGAGCTCCTACGAGCAGTACTTC

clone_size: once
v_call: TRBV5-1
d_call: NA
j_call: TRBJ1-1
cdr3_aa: CASSIYSMGPGAEAFF
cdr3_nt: TGCGCCAGCAGCATTTACTCAATGGGACCGGGCGCTGAAGCTTTCTTT

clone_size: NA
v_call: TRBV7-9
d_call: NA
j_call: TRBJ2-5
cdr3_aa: CASSFSSGFRETQYF
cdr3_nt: TGTGCCAGCAGCTTCAGTTCTGGATTTCGAGAAACCCAGTACTTC

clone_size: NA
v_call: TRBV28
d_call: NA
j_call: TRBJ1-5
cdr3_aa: CASRPTDRRPQHF
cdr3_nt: TGTGCCAGCAGGCCGACAGACCGACGGCCCCAGCATTTT

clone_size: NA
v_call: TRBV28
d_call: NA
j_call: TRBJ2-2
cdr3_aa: CASSSGPLELFF
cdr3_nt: TGTGCCAGCAGCTCCGGGCCCCTCGAGCTGTTTTTT

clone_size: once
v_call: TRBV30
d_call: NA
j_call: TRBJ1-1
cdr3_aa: CAWSPGTRNTEAFF
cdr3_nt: TGTGCCTGGAGCCCAGGGACGAGAAACACTGAAGCTTTCTTT

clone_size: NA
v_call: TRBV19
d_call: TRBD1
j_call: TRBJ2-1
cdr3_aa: CASSIVTGGYNEQFF
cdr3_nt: TGTGCCAGTAGTATAGTCACAGGGGGTTACAATGAGCAGTTCTTC

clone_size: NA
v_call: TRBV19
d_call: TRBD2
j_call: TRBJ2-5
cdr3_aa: CASNDAGRGGGETQYF
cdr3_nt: TGTGCCAGTAATGATGCGGGGAGGGGCGGAGGAGAGACCCAGTACTTC

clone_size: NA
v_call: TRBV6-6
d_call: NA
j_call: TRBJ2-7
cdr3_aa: CASSYDGGRVEQYF
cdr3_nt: TGTGCCAGCAGTTACGACGGGGGCAGGGTCGAGCAGTACTTC

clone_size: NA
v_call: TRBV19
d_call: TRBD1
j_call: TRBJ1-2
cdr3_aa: CASSQTGEEGYGYTF
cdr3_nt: TGTGCCAGTAGTCAAACAGGGGAGGAGGGCTATGGCTACACCTTC

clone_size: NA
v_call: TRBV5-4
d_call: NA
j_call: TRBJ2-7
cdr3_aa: CASSPGLVYEQYF
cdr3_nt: TGTGCCAGCAGCCCGGGACTCGTTTACGAGCAGTACTTC

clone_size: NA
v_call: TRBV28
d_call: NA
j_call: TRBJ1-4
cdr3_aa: CASRGDWEKLFF
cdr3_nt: TGTGCCAGCAGGGGGGACTGGGAAAAACTGTTTTTT

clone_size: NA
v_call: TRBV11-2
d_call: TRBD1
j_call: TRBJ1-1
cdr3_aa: CASSRTGGFMLAFF
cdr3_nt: TGTGCCAGCAGCCGGACAGGGGGTTTTATGTTAGCTTTCTTT

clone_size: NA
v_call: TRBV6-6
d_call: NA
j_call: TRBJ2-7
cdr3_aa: CASDKSPRDLGEQYF
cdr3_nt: TGTGCCAGCGATAAGTCCCCGCGCGATCTAGGAGAGCAGTACTTC

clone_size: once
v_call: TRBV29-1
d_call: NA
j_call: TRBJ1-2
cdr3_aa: CSVDILTENYGYTF
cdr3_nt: TGCAGCGTTGATATACTCACAGAGAACTATGGCTACACCTTC

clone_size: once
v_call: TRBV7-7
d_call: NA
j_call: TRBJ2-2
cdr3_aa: CASSPLTGDTGELFF
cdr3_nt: TGTGCCAGCAGCCCACTGACAGGCGACACCGGGGAGCTGTTTTTT